This section outlines one TCR beta chain sequence together with its context. The data belong to a study of blood T cell repertoires in COVID-19. Study information: COVID-19 samples collected from the United States, Italy and Spain covered acute and convalescent phases. From T cells, B-cell-depleted T cells, or PBMCs came the material, which was cDNA or gDNA.

Germline-derived CDR1 and CDR2 are KGHDR and SFDVKD. V lost 4 bases and J lost 6; bases outside the gene matches: 3. This CDR3 is built from 13 residues. Data came from immunoSEQ multiplex PCR; TCRdb stores just in-frame clones and leaves some out. The top ten clones hold approximately 1.5% of a sample with 390,000 or so clones, just over 85% of them seen once. The clonotype comes from a woman aged 30 to 39 with active or convalescent COVID-19. Sample: peripheral blood. This sequence joins TRBV24-1 and TRBJ1-2, with 8 bases lining up with TRBD1. The CDR3 coding sequence is TGTGCCACCAGTGACTCGGACAGGGATGGCTACACCTTC. Residues: CATSDSDRDGYTF.